This TCR beta chain stems from a study of tumor and adjacent non-tumor tissue in lung cancer. Three rounds of nested PCR, following a modified ARM-PCR protocol, produced the TCRbeta library. TCRdb called the multiplex PCR reads again in MiXCR, with one record for every CDR3 protein. The repertoire holds more than 120,000 distinct CDR3 sequences, with 66% as singletons. Germline-derived CDR1 and CDR2 are SGHAT and FQDESV (reference sequence). CDR3 length equals 14 residues. RNA was extracted from bulk tissue without any cell sorting. The specimen sequenced was lung tumor tissue. This chain links TRBV11-1 with TRBJ2-7; TRBD2 might be the D (5 bases). The source of this sequence is a man in his 60s with small cell lung cancer. The chain's CDR3 is CASSFGRPSYEQYV. The CDR3 DNA reads as TGTGCCAGCAGCTTTGGGAGACCCTCTTACGAGCAGTACGTT.